This T cell receptor (beta chain) was observed in a study of cytomegalovirus exposure and HLA in healthy donors. At the level of the study: Within the Caucasian-associated ancestry cluster were approximately 77% of the roughly 430 genotyped donors. Broader study findings: Exclusion as indistinguishable affected some V segments, including TRBV6-2 and TRBV6-3. It was likely that a cluster of highly shared sequence variants was a sequencing artifact. A later analysis associated around 17,000 TCR beta sequences with HLA alleles at a 0.05 false discovery rate.

Comments on this clone: Its target is not known.

V lost 2 bases to trimming and J lost 4 bases; unmatched junction nucleotides: 1. Germline CDR1 and CDR2: SGHTA and FQGTGA. CDR3 length: 14 amino acids. The PCR had 60 Vbeta and 13 Jbeta primers. This table comes from immunoSEQ multiplex PCR, and its TCRdb copy is limited to in-frame clones, with some not included. This sample contains about 170,000 clones. What was sequenced was PBMCs. This clonotype was obtained from a woman aged 55-69 years in good health and CMV-seronegative. The rearrangement links TRBV7-3 to TRBJ2-2, with TRBD2 matching over 7 bases. The CDR3 region is CASSLGGSTGELFF. In nucleotides, the CDR3 is TGTGCCAGCAGCTTAGGCGGGAGCACCGGGGAGCTGTTTTTT.